These T cell receptor beta chains were read from a single sample in a study of cytomegalovirus exposure and HLA in healthy donors. The data were produced by immunoSEQ multiplex PCR, yet TCRdb's version contains in-frame clones alone and is incomplete. The sample has about 78,000 clones; around 70% are singletons. Sequences were obtained from PBMCs. These receptors all stem from a woman aged 35 to 49 in good health and CMV-seropositive. The CDR3 runs from the conserved cysteine through the conserved F or W. The order of the fields is J gene, clone size, V gene, D gene, CDR3 protein, CDR3 DNA. D genes are given only for firm matches. Size tells how often a clone was seen (once, few, many) or the class of an expanded clone, and some rows leave it out.

TRBJ1-2	few	TRBV6-1	TRBD1	CASSESGTGAFYGYTF	TGTGCCAGCAGTGAGTCTGGGACAGGGGCGTTCTATGGCTACACCTTC
TRBJ2-3	.	TRBV2	.	CASSDWGFSSTDTQYF	TGTGCCAGCAGTGATTGGGGCTTCTCTAGCACAGATACGCAGTATTTT
TRBJ1-2	.	TRBV7-9	.	CSSSLRGDGYTF	TGTTCCAGCAGCTTAAGAGGAGATGGCTACACCTTC
TRBJ1-6	.	TRBV30	TRBD1	CAWSVNTGGWSPLHF	TGTGCCTGGAGTGTGAATACAGGGGGCTGGTCACCCCTCCACTTT
TRBJ2-1	.	TRBV19	TRBD2	CASSMGGASGPIPDNEQFF	TGTGCCAGTAGTATGGGAGGGGCCTCCGGGCCCATTCCTGACAATGAGCAGTTCTTC
TRBJ2-5	.	TRBV18	TRBD2	CASSPPGGSETQYF	TGTGCCAGCTCACCACCGGGAGGGTCTGAGACCCAGTACTTC
TRBJ2-1	.	TRBV2	.	CASSYYNEQFF	TGTGCCAGCAGTTACTACAATGAGCAGTTCTTC
TRBJ2-3	.	TRBV5-1	.	CASSLGGLRRTDTQYF	TGCGCCAGCAGCTTGGGGGGGCTCAGACGCACAGATACGCAGTATTTT
TRBJ1-2	few	TRBV25-1	.	CASSEFDRNHGYTF	TGTGCCAGCAGTGAGTTTGACAGGAACCATGGCTACACCTTC
TRBJ1-4	.	TRBV25-1	TRBD1	CASSGPDRGRVEKLFF	TGTGCCAGCAGTGGCCCCGACAGGGGGCGCGTTGAAAAACTGTTTTTT
TRBJ2-5	.	TRBV30	.	CAWGGHSGETQYF	TGTGCCTGGGGCGGACACTCAGGGGAGACCCAGTACTTC
TRBJ2-2	.	TRBV5-1	.	CASSPQSNTGELFF	TGCGCCAGCAGCCCTCAGTCGAACACCGGGGAGCTGTTTTTT
TRBJ2-1	.	TRBV11-2	TRBD2	CASSLGGGGYNEQFF	TGTGCCAGCAGCTTAGGCGGGGGGGGCTACAATGAGCAGTTCTTC
TRBJ2-5	.	TRBV6-6	TRBD2	CASSGQLAGIRETQYF	TGTGCCAGCAGTGGGCAACTAGCGGGGATTCGAGAGACCCAGTACTTC
TRBJ2-5	few	TRBV4-2	TRBD2	CASSQEGTSGIETQYF	TGTGCCAGCAGCCAAGAAGGGACTAGCGGGATAGAGACCCAGTACTTC
TRBJ2-7	.	TRBV14	TRBD1	CASSRDRVYEQYF	TGTGCCAGCAGCCGAGACAGGGTCTACGAGCAGTACTTC
TRBJ2-5	.	TRBV7-9	.	CASSFWTGKETQYF	TGTGCCAGCAGCTTTTGGACGGGGAAAGAGACCCAGTACTTC
TRBJ1-5	few	TRBV7-8	TRBD1	CASSISTGTGKHF	TGTGCCAGCAGCATAAGCACCGGGACAGGGAAGCATTTT